This T cell receptor beta chain stems from a study of low-dose radiotherapy and immunotherapy resistance in tumors. Germline V lookup: CDR1 SNHLY, CDR2 FYNNEI. This CDR3 has 13 amino acids. The germline V and J ends were trimmed by 9 bases and 0 bases, with 12 bases remaining between them. This clonotype was recorded a few times. TRAV and TRBV primers primed cDNA for both TCRalpha and TCRbeta. TCRs were put through 20 to 25 PCR cycles of amplification with Phusion. A constant-region primer and the V-primer adapter served as the primer pair. TCRdb independently ran MiXCR on the reads; one entry per CDR3 protein. The sample comprises 16,000 or so distinct CDR3 sequences, approximately 74% of which are singletons, and over 9.5% rests with the top ten.

The source of this sequence is a human donor with advanced metastatic prostate, ovarian, gallbladder or colorectal cancer (not recorded which). This table probably holds off-target reads from a library built for another chain. J is TRBJ2-7 and V is TRBV2; D gene unclear. The CDR3 loop is CASYDADSYEQYF. The DNA of the CDR3 is TGTGCCAGTTACGACGCGGACTCCTACGAGCAGTACTTC.